These 20 T cell receptor beta chains were all obtained from the same sample, sequenced in a study of OX40 agonist ivuxolimab in advanced cancers. Clones were read by immunoSEQ multiplex PCR, and TCRdb kept only the in-frame ones, dropping some. The table lists around 51,000 clones, around 87% of them singletons. The sample in question was CD4+ or CD8+ T cells sorted from blood, obtained in a trial of the OX40 agonist ivuxolimab. The receptors derive from an adult with an advanced solid tumor such as melanoma, head and neck, liver or kidney cancer.

V gene TRBV30 combines with J gene TRBJ2-5; 7 bases map to TRBD1. CDR1 is GTSNPN and CDR2 is SVGIG in the germline V gene (reference sequence). CDR3 length: 15 amino acids. V was pared by 2 bases and J by 3 bases, with 9 bases of the junction left unmatched. Here the CDR3 DNA reads TGTGCCTGGAGTTCACCGACAGGGCCTAAAGAGACCCAGTACTTC. Translating gives CAWSSPTGPKETQYF.

V is TRBV7-3 and J is TRBJ2-1; 12 nucleotides align to TRBD1. Trimming at V came to 5 bases and at J to 9 bases, leaving 14 bases not matched to a gene. The CDR3 totals 17 residues. The germline V gene has CDR1 SGHTA and CDR2 FQGTGA. The CDR3 sequence is CASSPLDRDRGRFEQFF. The CDR3 nucleotides are TGTGCCAGCAGCCCACTTGATCGGGACAGGGGGCGCTTTGAGCAGTTCTTC.

The DNA of the CDR3 is TGTGCCTGGGGTGGACAGGTTAATCAGCCCCAGCATTTT. Its translation is CAWGGQVNQPQHF. The chain couples TRBV30 to TRBJ1-5, with TRBD1 matching over 7 bases. V lost 5 bases, J lost 4 bases, and 5 bases stayed unmatched. The CDR3 has 13 residues. Germline assignment: CDR1 GTSNPN and CDR2 SVGIG (reference sequence).

This sequence joins TRBV5-5 and TRBJ1-5, with a tentative D call TRBD1 (5 bases). Trimming stripped 1 base from V and 6 bases from J, with 14 bases between. CDR3 length: 15 residues. Germline loops: CDR1 SGHKS, CDR2 YYEKEE (reference sequence). The CDR3 here is CASSLYWGESQPQHF. The DNA for the CDR3 is TGTGCCAGCAGCTTGTACTGGGGGGAGTCTCAGCCCCAGCATTTT.

The chain is built from TRBV2 and TRBJ1-1; 10 bases are shared with TRBD1. This CDR3 contains 15 residues. CDR1 and CDR2 (germline): SNHLY, FYNNEI. Trimming took 1 base from V and 3 from J; bases not matched to a gene: 2. Here the CDR3 reads CASSEGQGAYTEAFF. The CDR3 nucleotides read TGTGCCAGCAGTGAAGGACAGGGGGCTTACACTGAAGCTTTCTTT.

The gene calls are TRBV6-6 and TRBJ2-7; unclear D gene. CDR1 and CDR2 (germline): MNHNY, SVGAGI (reference sequence). The CDR3 has 13 amino acids. V lost 4 bases and J lost 4, with 11 bases in between. The CDR3 bases are TGTGCCAGCAGTTTCACGACTGTATACGAGCAGTACTTC. It yields the protein CASSFTTVYEQYF.

DNA of the CDR3: TGTGCCAGCACCTGGGGTAATACCGGGGAGCTGTTTTTT. Protein sequence: CASTWGNTGELFF. This chain links TRBV5-4 with TRBJ2-2; no clear D gene. The length of the CDR3 is 13 residues. Per the germline V gene, CDR1 is SGHNT and CDR2 is YYREEE (reference sequence). Trimming stripped 6 bases from V and 5 bases from J, with 11 bases between.

This clone was seen a handful of times. The gene calls are TRBV4-1 and TRBJ1-5; D perhaps matches TRBD1 (5 bases). Germline V gives CDR1 MGHRA, CDR2 YSYEKL. V lost 1 base and J lost 5, with 9 bases in between. The CDR3 is made up of 14 amino acids. This CDR3 reads CASSQVQGDQPQHF. CDR3 bases: TGCGCCAGCAGCCAAGTCCAGGGCGATCAGCCCCAGCATTTT.

The chain carries TRBV19 and TRBJ2-1; D call uncertain. Trimming cost V 9 bases and J 6 bases, with 12 bases left between them. This CDR3 region has 12 residues. Looked up from germline, CDR1 is LNHDA and CDR2 is SQIVND (reference sequence). The CDR3 here is CASSSFGNEQFF. CDR3 in DNA: TGTGCCAGCTCTTCTTTCGGCAATGAGCAGTTCTTC.

This chain uses TRBV30 with TRBJ2-7; D may be TRBD1 (5 bases). Germline V gene lookup returns CDR1 GTSNPN and CDR2 SVGIG (reference sequence). This CDR3 is 14 amino acids long. The V gene lost 5 bases and the J gene lost 1 base, with 15 bases spanning the gap. The DNA of the CDR3 is TGTGCCTGGGGTAACGGGCAGGGTTCCTACGAGCAGTACTTC. This codes for CAWGNGQGSYEQYF. Based on the CDR3 plus reference TRBV30 and TRBJ2-7, the full variable domain is SQTIHQWPATLVQPVGSPLSLECTVEGTSNPNLYWYRQAAGRGLQLLFYSVGIGQISSEVPQNLSASRPQDRQFILSSKKLLLSDSGFYLCAWGNGQGSYEQYFGPGTRLTVT.

V and J are TRBV7-4 and TRBJ1-1; perhaps TRBD1 as D (5 bases). CDR1 and CDR2 from the germline V gene are SGHVT and SQSDAQ. The CDR3 sequence is 18 residues long. The V and J ends lost 1 base and 3 bases respectively, with 21 bases between them. CDR3 in amino acids: CASSLGETENPWDTEAFF. As DNA, the CDR3 is TGTGCCAGCAGCTTAGGGGAGACAGAAAACCCTTGGGACACTGAAGCTTTCTTT.

The chain carries TRBV2 and TRBJ1-1, with 8 bases that match TRBD1. This CDR3 spans 17 amino acids. V lost 0 bases, J lost 1 base, and 7 bases stayed unmatched. The germline CDR1 and CDR2 sequences are SNHLY and FYNNEI. Written as DNA, the CDR3 is TGTGCCAGCAGTGAAGCGGGACAGGTTCTAGGGAACACTGAAGCTTTCTTT. It yields the protein CASSEAGQVLGNTEAFF.

The rearrangement joins TRBV5-1 to TRBJ2-1; D is possibly TRBD1 (5 bases). V dropped 7 bases and J dropped 6 bases, with 11 bases sitting between them. The CDR3 sequence is 12 residues long. CDR1 and CDR2 from the germline V gene are SGHRS and YFSETQ. The CDR3 sequence: CASGHSGNEQFF. The CDR3 DNA reads TGCGCCAGCGGACATTCTGGCAATGAGCAGTTCTTC.

This clone appeared a few times. The rearrangement joins TRBV30 to TRBJ1-5; D uncertain. V was cut by 0 bases and J by 6 bases, with 12 bases left in between. CDR1 GTSNPN and CDR2 SVGIG come from the germline V gene (reference sequence). The CDR3 is 14 amino acids. In DNA, the CDR3 is TGTGCCTGGAGTGTAAGGGAGACTAGTCAGCCCCAGCATTTT. Translation gives CAWSVRETSQPQHF.

The gene calls are TRBV27 and TRBJ2-1, with D possibly being TRBD1 (5 bases). The CDR3 length is 13 residues. CDR1 is MNHEY, CDR2 SMNVEV, per germline (reference sequence). Trimming cost V 5 bases and J 8 bases, with 13 bases left between them. CDR3 sequence: CASSPDTGHEQFF. As DNA, the CDR3 is TGTGCCAGCAGTCCGGACACGGGTCATGAGCAGTTCTTC.

The chain joins TRBV4-2 to TRBJ2-7; 10 bases agree with TRBD2. J lost 0 bases, V lost 1 base, and 9 bases had no gene match. The CDR3 sequence is 18 residues long. In germline, CDR1 is LGHNA, CDR2 YNFKEQ. DNA of the CDR3: TGTGCCAGCAGCCAAGGGGAATTGACTAGCGGGTCCTCCTACGAGCAGTACTTC. It yields the protein CASSQGELTSGSSYEQYF.

This chain links TRBV28 with TRBJ2-7; D ambiguous. The germline CDR1 and CDR2 sequences are MDHEN and SYDVKM. This CDR3 has 15 amino acids. Trimming cost V 8 bases and J 0 bases, with 17 bases left between them. Here the CDR3 reads CASGTRYGSSYEQYF. The CDR3 DNA reads as TGTGCCAGCGGAACCCGATATGGTAGCTCCTACGAGCAGTACTTC. The variable domain in full, completed from reference TRBV28 and TRBJ2-7, reads DVKVTQSSRYLVKRTGEKVFLECVQDMDHENMFWYRQDPGLGLRLIYFSYDVKMKEKGDIPEGYSVSREKKERFSLILESASTNQTSMYLCASGTRYGSSYEQYFGPGTRLTVT.

The rearrangement uses TRBV10-3 and TRBJ2-5; 8 bases are a match to TRBD1. The J call may not be correct, given that the DNA end is closer to TRBJ2-7. Germline CDR1 and CDR2: ENHRY and SYGVKD. The CDR3 is made up of 14 amino acids. The CDR3 loop is CAISGGTGPYEQYF. The DNA for the CDR3 is TGTGCCATCAGTGGCGGGACAGGCCCCTACGAGCAGTACTTC.

The chain is built from TRBV15 and TRBJ2-1; D unclear. This CDR3 spans 14 amino acids. V was trimmed by 5 bases and J by 3 bases, leaving 11 bases between them. The germline gives CDR1 LNHNV, CDR2 YYDKDF (reference sequence). This CDR3 reads CATSVVGGYNEQFF. CDR3 DNA: TGTGCCACCAGCGTGGTAGGTGGCTACAATGAGCAGTTCTTC.

The V gene is TRBV4-3, the J gene TRBJ1-1; TRBD1 agrees at 8 bases. The CDR3 covers 19 residues. Per the germline V gene, CDR1 is LGHNA and CDR2 is YSLEER. J was trimmed by 3 bases and V by 0 bases; bases with no gene match: 15. CDR3 sequence reads: CASSQDPLQGAEGHTEAFF. In nucleotides, the CDR3 is TGCGCCAGCAGCCAAGATCCACTTCAGGGGGCGGAGGGGCACACTGAAGCTTTCTTT.